The entry that follows covers one T cell receptor beta chain sequence. This clone has a single count. It lacks a known antigen. No quality values exist for individual bases; no much larger clone is one base distant. The same CDR3 also results from other DNA sequences found in this sample. This sample stems from a study of shared clonotypes between healthy human individuals (dated by TCRdb to the early 2020s). Context from the whole study: The cohort included three men and two women between 18 and 49 years of age. For each donor, CD4 naive and CD4 memory were each run on three plates, CD8 naive on two plates, and CD8 memory on one plate. The study deeply sequenced blood TCR repertoires of about 5 healthy adults to estimate repertoire size and the extent of clonotype sharing between individuals. To increase sequencing depth and limit assay-specific biases, TCR repertoire library preparation and sequencing were carried out by different laboratories using diverse techniques. Leukapheresis yielded between about 0.85 and 10 billion PBMCs per donor.

Healthy HIV-negative adults with no recently reported acute infections or vaccinations were included as donors. Only Caucasian adults living in Nashville, Tennessee, USA were represented among the donors. CD4+ T cells were enriched through magnetic negative selection, after which naive cells were positively selected on CD45RA and the remaining negative fraction served as the memory subset. Blood was obtained by leukapheresis, after which PBMCs were separated by Ficoll-Histopaque density gradient centrifugation and cryopreserved in liquid nitrogen vapor phase. Analytical flow cytometry was used to check the purity and quantity of every magnetically sorted T cell population. Each sorted fraction had its genomic DNA isolated and then quantified by UV absorbance on a Nanodrop 2000c. General findings and caveats noted by the study authors: The genetic and exposure-history diversity represented was limited by the small number of donors. Larger estimated clonotype richness was generally found for naive subsets than for memory subsets. Pairwise subsampling led to the expectation that sequencing depth would affect the degree of clonotype sharing among donors. When several donors were compared, the shared fraction of clonotypes was roughly 5% for naive CD4, less than 4% for naive CD8, about 2.5% for memory CD4, and 0.35% to 0.5% for memory CD8. Sampling was limited to blood, and TCR repertoires in tissue likely differ from TCR repertoires in blood. Compared with non-shared clonotypes, clonotypes shared by all four sorted-subset donors had higher generation probabilities. Rarefaction of sorted-subset datasets indicated incomplete sequencing despite the large sequencing depth.

Here V drops 1 base and J drops 2 bases, and the junction holds 1 base not matched to any gene. CDR1 and CDR2 (SGHTA, FQGNSA) derive from the germline V gene. The CDR3 runs 14 residues from the cysteine to the phenylalanine. Only the CDR3 part of the read is kept: 42 bases, read in frame from the first base. TCR CDR3 regions were amplified from genomic DNA by multiplex PCR using the deep immunoSEQ assay. Extracted genomic DNA from each cell subset was spread evenly across all wells of several immunoSEQ 96-well plates, with each plate serving as a replicate. For sorted subsets, roughly 200 ng of genomic DNA, equivalent to 25,000 to 35,000 T cell genomes, went into each replicate PCR. Purified libraries were measured with a Qubit 3.0 fluorometer, size-checked on a Bioanalyzer 2100, and measured again with the KAPA Library Quantification kit. Each immunoSEQ 96-well plate was sequenced on its own single-read 150-cycle Illumina NextSeq 550 flow cell. In the authors' own workflow: Because the immunoSEQ output held only junctional sequences and lacked quality scores, the filtering could not match the filtering applied to full-length reads. Sequences were annotated with PyIR, a Python wrapper for IgBLAST v1.9, using IMGT germline references to assign V/J genes and CDR3. Reads were removed for weak V/J assignments (E-value above 1e-6), missing CDR3, stop codons, out-of-frame junctions, or ambiguous translated residues. A V3J clonotype was defined by an identical inferred V gene, J gene, and CDR3 amino acid sequence. To compute the percentage overlap between repertoires, the number of shared unique clonotypes was divided by the size of the smaller repertoire. Richness of each repertoire was evaluated using RTK rarefaction, the Chao1 estimator, and Recon v2.1 estimates of unobserved clonotypes. OLGA was used to compute generation probabilities for all TCRbeta clonotypes that the gDNA method yielded from four donors. TCRdb retrieved this table from immuneACCESS and kept in-frame rearrangements only. Not all clones are present; in checked studies, unresolved V genes account for under half, and no reason is known for the remainder. V, J and clone size reflect that table, while D and trimming were determined from the DNA. The sample profile shows about 2.4 million clones; approximately 93% of them were found once. 0.36% of the sample comes from the top ten.

The clonotype comes from a man aged 18-30 years in good health. Some clones in this sample may be carry-over from other donors' samples. The rearranged segments are TRBV7-2 and TRBJ2-5, with TRBD2 matching 7 junction bases. The source material was naive CD4+ T cells from PBMCs. The sample's cell subset or site label, decoded: CD45RA+ positively selected. Read as DNA, the sequence is TGTGCCAGCAGCTTAGGCGGGGGACAAGAGACCCAGTACTTC. It codes for CASSLGGGQETQYF.